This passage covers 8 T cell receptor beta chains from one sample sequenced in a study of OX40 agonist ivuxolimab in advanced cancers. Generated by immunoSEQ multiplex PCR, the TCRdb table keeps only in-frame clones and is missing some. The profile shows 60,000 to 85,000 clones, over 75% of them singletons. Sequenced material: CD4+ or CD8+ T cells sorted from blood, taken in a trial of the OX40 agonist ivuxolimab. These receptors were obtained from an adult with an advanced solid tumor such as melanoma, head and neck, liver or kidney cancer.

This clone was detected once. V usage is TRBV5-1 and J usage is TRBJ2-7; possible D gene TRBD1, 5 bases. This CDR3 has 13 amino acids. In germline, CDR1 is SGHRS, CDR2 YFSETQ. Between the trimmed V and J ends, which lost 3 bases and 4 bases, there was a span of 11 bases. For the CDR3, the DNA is TGCGCCAGCAGCTCAGGGCAGGGTTACGAGCAGTACTTC. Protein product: CASSSGQGYEQYF.

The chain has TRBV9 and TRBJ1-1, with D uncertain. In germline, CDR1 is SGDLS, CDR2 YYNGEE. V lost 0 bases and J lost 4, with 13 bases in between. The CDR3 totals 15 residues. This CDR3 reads CASSVATYRGTEAFF. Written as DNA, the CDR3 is TGTGCCAGCAGCGTAGCAACATACCGAGGCACTGAAGCTTTCTTT.

The CDR3 DNA reads TGTGCCAGTAGTATCACGGGCGGGAGTTCGGCCGGGGAGCTGTTTTTT. Translation: CASSITGGSSAGELFF. The chain links TRBV19 to TRBJ2-2; TRBD2 agrees at 7 bases. The V gene's germline CDR1 is LNHDA and CDR2 SQIVND (reference sequence). J was trimmed by 6 bases and V by 3 bases; bases with no gene match: 10. The CDR3 sequence is 16 residues long.

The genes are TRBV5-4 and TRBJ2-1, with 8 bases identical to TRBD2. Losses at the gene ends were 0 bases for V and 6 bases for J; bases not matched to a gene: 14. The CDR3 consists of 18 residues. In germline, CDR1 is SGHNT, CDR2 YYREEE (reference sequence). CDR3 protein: CASSLGGAGTSGSNEQFF. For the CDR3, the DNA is TGTGCCAGCAGCTTGGGTGGGGCCGGGACTAGTGGGTCCAATGAGCAGTTCTTC.

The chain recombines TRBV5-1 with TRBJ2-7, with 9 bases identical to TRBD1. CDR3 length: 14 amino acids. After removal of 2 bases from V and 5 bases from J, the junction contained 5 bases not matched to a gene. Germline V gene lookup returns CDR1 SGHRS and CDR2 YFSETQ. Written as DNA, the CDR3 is TGCGCCAGCAGCTTACCGGGACAGGGCCACGAGCAGTACTTC. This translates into CASSLPGQGHEQYF. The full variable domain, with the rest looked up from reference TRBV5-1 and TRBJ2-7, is KAGVTQTPRYLIKTRGQQVTLSCSPISGHRSVSWYQQTPGQGLQFLFEYFSETQRNKGNFPGRFSGRQFSNSRSEMNVSTLELGDSALYLCASSLPGQGHEQYFGPGTRLTVT.

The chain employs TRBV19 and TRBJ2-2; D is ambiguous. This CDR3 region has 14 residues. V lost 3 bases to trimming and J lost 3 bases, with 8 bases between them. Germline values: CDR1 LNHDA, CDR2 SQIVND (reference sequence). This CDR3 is CASSMGRDTGELFF. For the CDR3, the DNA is TGTGCCAGTAGTATGGGAAGGGACACCGGGGAGCTGTTTTTT.

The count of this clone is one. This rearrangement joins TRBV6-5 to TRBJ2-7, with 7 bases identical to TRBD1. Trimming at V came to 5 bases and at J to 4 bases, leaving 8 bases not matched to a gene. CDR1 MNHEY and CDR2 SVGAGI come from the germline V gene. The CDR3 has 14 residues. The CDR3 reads CASSVTGDRYEQYF. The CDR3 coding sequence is TGTGCCAGCAGTGTTACAGGGGATCGATACGAGCAGTACTTC.

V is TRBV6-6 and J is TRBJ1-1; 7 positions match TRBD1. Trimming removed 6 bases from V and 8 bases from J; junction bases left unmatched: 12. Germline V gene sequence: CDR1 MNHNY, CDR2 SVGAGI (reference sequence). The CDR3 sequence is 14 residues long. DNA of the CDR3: TGTGCCAGCAGGACGAACTACAGGGGCACCGAAGCTTTCTTT. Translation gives CASRTNYRGTEAFF.